A selection of T cell receptor beta chains follows, all from one sample in a study of OX40 agonist ivuxolimab in advanced cancers. Assay: immunoSEQ multiplex PCR; the TCRdb copy retains only in-frame clones and omits some. In the table there are about 20,000 clones, around 85% of which are singletons. Sequencing used CD4+ or CD8+ T cells sorted from blood, obtained in a trial of the OX40 agonist ivuxolimab. These receptors all come from an adult with an advanced solid tumor such as melanoma, head and neck, liver or kidney cancer. The CDR3 runs from the conserved cysteine through the conserved F or W. The order of the fields is D gene, clone size, J gene, V gene, CDR3 protein, CDR3 DNA. The D gene is left open where the match is weak. The size field is filled for only some rows; it gives once, few, many or a size class.

TRBD2 | - | TRBJ2-7 | TRBV9 | CASSVGGGPYHEQYF | TGTGCCAGCAGCGTAGGCGGGGGGCCTTACCACGAGCAGTACTTC
TRBD1 | - | TRBJ2-5 | TRBV7-9 | CASLGQGFETQYF | TGTGCCAGCCTCGGACAGGGGTTTGAGACCCAGTACTTC
- | - | TRBJ2-1 | TRBV10-3 | CAISESTDYNEQFF | TGTGCCATCAGTGAGTCGACGGATTACAATGAGCAGTTCTTC
- | - | TRBJ2-4 | TRBV6-5 | CASSYSGYRAKNIQYF | TGTGCCAGCAGTTACTCGGGGTACAGGGCCAAAAACATTCAGTACTTC
- | - | TRBJ1-2 | TRBV9 | CASSPGSANYGYTF | TGTGCCAGCAGCCCCGGATCTGCTAACTATGGCTACACCTTC
TRBD2 | - | TRBJ2-1 | TRBV6-6 | CASRPAGGVDEQFF | TGTGCCAGCAGACCAGCGGGAGGGGTCGATGAGCAGTTCTTC
TRBD1 | - | TRBJ1-5 | TRBV7-2 | CASSTGTVWPQHF | TGTGCCAGCAGCACCGGGACAGTATGGCCCCAGCATTTT
- | - | TRBJ2-2 | TRBV18 | CASSLGGSGTGELFF | TGTGCCAGCTCACTTGGGGGCTCGGGCACCGGGGAGCTGTTTTTT
- | - | TRBJ2-3 | TRBV7-8 | CASSLAGGAPSTDTQYF | TGTGCCAGCAGCTTAGCGGGCGGGGCTCCTAGCACAGATACGCAGTATTTT
- | - | TRBJ1-4 | TRBV7-2 | CASSLALAVAGRGNEKLFF | TGTGCCAGCAGCTTAGCGCTCGCAGTTGCCGGGCGAGGGAATGAAAAACTGTTTTTT
TRBD2 | - | TRBJ2-1 | TRBV9 | CASSVVGGVSNEQFF | TGTGCCAGCAGCGTAGTGGGAGGGGTCAGCAATGAGCAGTTCTTC
TRBD1 | - | TRBJ2-7 | TRBV25-1 | CASSPSNRGLYEQYF | TGTGCCAGCAGCCCCTCCAACAGGGGGCTCTACGAGCAGTACTTC
TRBD2 | - | TRBJ2-7 | TRBV29-1 | CSAQPGLEPIEQYF | TGCAGCGCACAGCCGGGACTAGAGCCTATCGAGCAGTACTTC
TRBD2 | - | TRBJ2-3 | TRBV18 | CATLAGAGTDTQYF | TGTGCCACACTAGCGGGAGCCGGCACAGATACGCAGTATTTT
- | - | TRBJ1-3 | TRBV11-2 | CASSFQYGNTIYF | TGTGCCAGCAGCTTCCAGTACGGGAACACCATATATTTT
- | - | TRBJ2-3 | TRBV6-5 | CASRLGTTSTDTQYF | TGTGCCAGCAGGCTAGGCACGACTAGCACAGATACGCAGTATTTT
TRBD2 | - | TRBJ2-3 | TRBV6-4 | CASSTSGGTDTQYF | TGTGCCAGCAGTACTAGCGGGGGAACAGATACGCAGTATTTT
TRBD1 | - | TRBJ2-5 | TRBV7-2 | CASSFRTRDRGFKETQYF | TGTGCCAGCAGCTTTCGCACCCGGGACAGGGGGTTTAAAGAGACCCAGTACTTC
- | - | TRBJ2-7 | TRBV11-2 | CASSLGRNSYEQYF | TGTGCCAGCAGCTTAGGTCGGAACTCCTACGAGCAGTACTTC
TRBD2 | - | TRBJ2-5 | TRBV5-1 | CASSLLGGGTQETQYF | TGCGCCAGCAGCTTGTTGGGCGGGGGGACCCAAGAGACCCAGTACTTC
- | few | TRBJ1-2 | TRBV18 | CASSPPDLYGYTF | TGTGCCAGCTCACCGCCAGATCTATATGGCTACACCTTC
- | - | TRBJ2-1 | TRBV27 | CASSAAGPVGEQFF | TGTGCCAGCAGCGCCGCGGGGCCCGTAGGTGAGCAGTTCTTC
- | - | TRBJ1-1 | TRBV5-5 | CASSWAGPVGYF | TGTGCCAGCAGCTGGGCGGGACCGGTGGGGTACTTT
TRBD2 | - | TRBJ2-2 | TRBV2 | CASRKLAGGLGWTGELFF | TGTGCCAGCAGGAAACTAGCGGGGGGGCTGGGTTGGACCGGGGAGCTGTTTTTT
- | - | TRBJ2-7 | TRBV21-1 | CASSQGTGGNSYEQYF | TGTGCCAGCAGCCAGGGGACAGGGGGAAACTCCTACGAGCAGTACTTC
- | - | TRBJ2-7 | TRBV7-2 | CASSPRPGYEQYF | TGTGCCAGCAGCCCTCGACCTGGCTACGAGCAGTACTTC
TRBD2 | - | TRBJ2-1 | TRBV11-3 | CASSIGTSSLSYNEQFF | TGTGCCAGCAGCATTGGGACTAGCTCCCTCTCCTACAATGAGCAGTTCTTC
TRBD1 | - | TRBJ2-2 | TRBV19 | CASSLAQGAGGELFF | TGTGCCAGTAGCCTCGCGCAGGGGGCCGGCGGGGAGCTGTTTTTT
TRBD1 | - | TRBJ2-5 | TRBV6-5 | CASRVTGVRETQYF | TGTGCCAGCAGAGTAACAGGGGTTCGGGAGACCCAGTACTTC
TRBD1 | - | TRBJ2-2 | TRBV5-1 | CASSFGQGNTGELFF | TGCGCCAGCAGCTTTGGACAGGGGAACACCGGGGAGCTGTTTTTT
- | - | TRBJ2-7 | TRBV10-3 | CAIKKSSSRSYEQYF | TGTGCCATCAAGAAGTCTAGCTCGAGGTCCTACGAGCAGTACTTC
TRBD2 | few | TRBJ2-2 | TRBV9 | CASSSSSGLAGGPSTGELFF | TGTGCCAGCAGCTCTTCCTCGGGACTAGCGGGAGGGCCTAGCACCGGGGAGCTGTTTTTT
TRBD2 | - | TRBJ2-1 | TRBV6-6 | CASSLLAGRANEQFF | TGTGCCAGCAGCCTACTAGCGGGTAGGGCCAATGAGCAGTTCTTC
- | - | TRBJ1-2 | TRBV5-4 | CASSLEVGRQEGGYTF | TGTGCCAGCAGCTTGGAGGTTGGAAGGCAGGAGGGTGGCTACACCTTC
TRBD1 | - | TRBJ1-1 | TRBV6-1 | CASGTGGREAFF | TGTGCCAGCGGGACAGGGGGTCGAGAAGCTTTCTTT
- | - | TRBJ2-1 | TRBV5-1 | CASSLAGAGSNEQFF | TGCGCCAGCAGCTTGGCTGGAGCAGGGAGCAATGAGCAGTTCTTC
- | - | TRBJ1-2 | TRBV2 | CASSERGYGYTF | TGTGCCAGCAGTGAAAGGGGATATGGCTACACCTTC
TRBD2 | - | TRBJ2-3 | TRBV9 | CASSTHSGGAVTDTQYF | TGTGCCAGCAGCACCCATAGCGGGGGGGCCGTCACAGATACGCAGTATTTT
- | - | TRBJ1-5 | TRBV2 | CASSGDSVNQPQHF | TGTGCCAGCAGTGGAGACAGCGTCAATCAGCCCCAGCATTTT
- | - | TRBJ1-1 | TRBV10-3 | CAISEWSGGNTEAFF | TGTGCCATCAGTGAGTGGTCGGGGGGGAACACTGAAGCTTTCTTT
- | - | TRBJ2-7 | TRBV27 | CASSSTRDGTWAYEQYF | TGTGCCAGCAGTTCGACCCGGGACGGGACCTGGGCCTACGAGCAGTACTTC
TRBD1 | - | TRBJ1-4 | TRBV15 | CATSVGQGNEKLFF | TGTGCCACCAGCGTGGGACAGGGGAATGAAAAACTGTTTTTT
- | - | TRBJ2-2 | TRBV2 | CASSELPGATGELFF | TGTGCCAGCAGTGAGTTGCCAGGGGCCACCGGGGAGCTGTTTTTT
- | - | TRBJ2-1 | TRBV5-1 | CASSLEGGTYNEQFF | TGCGCCAGCAGCTTGGAGGGCGGAACTTACAATGAGCAGTTCTTC
- | - | TRBJ2-7 | TRBV6-6 | CASSLGPTYEQYF | TGTGCCAGCAGCCTGGGACCGACCTACGAGCAGTACTTC
TRBD1 | - | TRBJ1-1 | TRBV6-5 | CASRRQGANTEAFF | TGTGCCAGCAGGCGACAGGGGGCGAACACTGAAGCTTTCTTT